The 30 T cell receptor beta chains below come from one sample, sequenced in a study of shared clonotypes between healthy human individuals. The method was immunoSEQ multiplex PCR; TCRdb's version includes in-frame clones alone and lacks a portion of them. The profile shows 1.6 million or so clones, around 95% of them singletons. The sample comprised naive CD4+ T cells sorted from blood. Sample subset: CD45RA+ positively selected. These receptors were collected from a man in his thirties or forties in good health.

The chain couples TRBV5-8 to TRBJ2-1; TRBD2 matches at 16 bases. The CDR3 consists of 19 residues. The germline CDR1 and CDR2 sequences are SGHTS and YDEGEE. The ends lost 9 bases at V and 6 bases at J; junction bases unmatched: 18. The CDR3 is CATPGSPGLAGGPSNEQFF. CDR3 bases: TGTGCCACCCCCGGGTCCCCGGGACTAGCGGGAGGGCCGTCCAATGAGCAGTTCTTC.

The rearrangement links TRBV5-1 to TRBJ2-7, with a possible D match to TRBD1 (5 bases). The CDR3 has 13 amino acids. Deletions cut 4 bases from V and 2 bases from J, with 10 bases between. Germline values: CDR1 SGHRS, CDR2 YFSETQ. The DNA for the CDR3 is TGCGCCAGCAGCGAGACAGCCACCTACGAGCAGTACTTC. Amino acids: CASSETATYEQYF. The full variable domain, rest sourced from reference TRBV5-1 and TRBJ2-7, is KAGVTQTPRYLIKTRGQQVTLSCSPISGHRSVSWYQQTPGQGLQFLFEYFSETQRNKGNFPGRFSGRQFSNSRSEMNVSTLELGDSALYLCASSETATYEQYFGPGTRLTVT.

The rearrangement uses TRBV5-1 and TRBJ2-3; D not resolved. V lost 4 bases, J lost 4 bases, and 7 bases lay in between. The CDR3 consists of 12 residues. Germline loops: CDR1 SGHRS, CDR2 YFSETQ. The CDR3 is CASSENSDTQYF. The CDR3 coding sequence is TGCGCCAGCAGCGAAAATTCAGATACGCAGTATTTT.

The chain employs TRBV19 and TRBJ2-7; D remains ambiguous. The CDR3 is 12 residues long. The V end lost 5 bases, the J end lost 2 bases, and 7 bases lay between the germline ends. The germline V gene has CDR1 LNHDA and CDR2 SQIVND (reference sequence). The CDR3 reads CASSSRAYEQYF. Written as DNA, the CDR3 is TGTGCCAGTAGTTCACGAGCCTACGAGCAGTACTTC.

The chain recombines TRBV19 with TRBJ2-5, with 12 bases matching TRBD2. Germline V gene data show CDR1 as LNHDA and CDR2 as SQIVND (reference sequence). CDR3 length equals 17 residues. Trimming cost V 8 bases and J 8 bases; bases outside gene matches: 18. CDR3 sequence (DNA): TGTGCCAGTGGAACTCCTAGCGGGAGGGAGACCAAGAGCACCCAGTACTTC. Amino acid sequence: CASGTPSGRETKSTQYF.

The chain carries TRBV7-9 and TRBJ2-3; D not certain. CDR1 SEHNR and CDR2 FQNEAQ come from the germline V gene (reference sequence). With 1 base removed from V and 3 bases from J, the gap between germline ends came to 8 bases. This CDR3 region has 14 residues. CDR3 region: CASSLVIQTDTQYF. In DNA, the CDR3 is TGTGCCAGCAGCTTAGTCATACAAACAGATACGCAGTATTTT.

The chain has TRBV9 and TRBJ2-7, with no clear D. The ends were cut back, 3 bases at V and 0 bases at J, with 7 bases in the middle. The germline V gene encodes CDR1 SGDLS and CDR2 YYNGEE. The CDR3 is 13 residues long. In nucleotides, the CDR3 is TGTGCCAGCAGCGGAATCGTCTCCTACGAGCAGTACTTC. This sequence encodes CASSGIVSYEQYF.

For the CDR3, the DNA is TGTGCCAGCAGCCAAGGAAGCTCTGGGGCCAACGTCCTGACTTTC. The encoded protein is CASSQGSSGANVLTF. The chain combines TRBV4-2 with TRBJ2-6; no firm D call. Germline CDR1 reads LGHNA; CDR2 reads YNFKEQ. Between the trimmed V and J ends, which lost 1 base and 0 bases, there was a span of 4 bases. The CDR3 sequence is 15 residues long.

The chain uses TRBV10-3 and TRBJ2-6; TRBD1 is a possible D gene (7 bases). This CDR3 has 16 residues. Germline CDR1 reads ENHRY; CDR2 reads SYGVKD. V lost 10 bases and J 0 bases, leaving 16 bases between the germline ends. The CDR3 loop reads CATTGQTSSGANVLTF. The CDR3 DNA sequence: TGTGCCACCACGGGACAGACTAGCTCTGGGGCCAACGTCCTGACTTTC.

The chain combines TRBV6-6 with TRBJ1-5, with a possible D match to TRBD1 (5 bases). CDR3 length: 14 residues. CDR1 and CDR2 (germline): MNHNY, SVGAGI (reference sequence). V was cut by 8 bases and J by 5 bases, with 16 bases left in between. The CDR3 spells CASSTSGGDQPQHF. CDR3 bases: TGTGCCAGCTCCACATCGGGGGGGGATCAGCCCCAGCATTTT.

This chain connects TRBV4-1 to TRBJ2-1; the match to TRBD2 covers 9 bases. Germline V gene sequence: CDR1 MGHRA, CDR2 YSYEKL. This CDR3 spans 17 amino acids. The V segment lost 4 bases and the J segment 4 bases; nucleotides outside the gene matches: 11. CDR3 sequence (DNA): TGCGCCAGCAGCCTCGACGGGACTAGCTGGGTGTACAATGAGCAGTTCTTC. It is translated as CASSLDGTSWVYNEQFF.

This chain uses TRBV6-1 with TRBJ1-3, with TRBD1 identical over 8 bases. The CDR3 is 15 residues long. V shed 2 bases and J 10 bases; nucleotides not matched to a gene: 10. Germline V gene lookup returns CDR1 MNHNS and CDR2 SASEGT. In nucleotides, the CDR3 is TGTGCCAGCAGTGAATTTGACGGACAGGGCGGTACCATATATTTT. Amino acids: CASSEFDGQGGTIYF.

The chain is built from TRBV28 and TRBJ1-1; D is uncertain. CDR3 length: 16 amino acids. V was trimmed by 1 base and J by 8 bases, leaving 20 bases between them. Germline CDR1 MDHEN, CDR2 SYDVKM. CDR3 loop: CASSLSRLIPQTEAFF. The CDR3 DNA reads TGTGCCAGCAGTTTATCTCGCCTAATACCTCAGACGGAAGCTTTCTTT.

Comment on this clone: Other DNA sequences in the same sample also yield this CDR3. This sequence joins TRBV4-3 and TRBJ1-2; D unresolved. Deletions cut 0 bases from V and 1 base from J, with 6 bases between. CDR1 and CDR2 from the germline V gene are LGHNA and YSLEER. This CDR3 region has 14 residues. The CDR3 DNA follows: TGCGCCAGCAGCCAAGAACGGGGTAACTATGGCTACACCTTC. It specifies CASSQERGNYGYTF.

As regards this clone: Compared with germline, one end of the junction differs, possibly owing to a read error. The gene calls are TRBV7-7 and TRBJ2-5, with D tentatively TRBD1 (6 bases). Germline CDR1 and CDR2: SSHAT and FNYEAQ (reference sequence). This CDR3 has 15 residues. In nucleotides, the CDR3 is TGTGCTAGCAGCCCGACAGGCCGGTACCAAGAGACCCAGTACTTC. Its translation: CASSPTGRYQETQYF.

The V gene is TRBV9, the J gene TRBJ2-1; the D gene could be TRBD1 or TRBD2 (5 bases each). Germline lookup yields CDR1 SGDLS and CDR2 YYNGEE. The V end lost 4 bases, the J end lost 4 bases, and 15 bases lay between the germline ends. The CDR3 has 15 residues. The CDR3 nucleotides read TGTGCCAGCAGCCCCCGGGGCCCAATTTACAATGAGCAGTTCTTC. Protein: CASSPRGPIYNEQFF.

The chain has TRBV7-6 and TRBJ2-5; D remains unclear. The CDR3 extends over 16 amino acids. V was clipped by 5 bases and J by 0 bases, with 16 bases between them. Germline assignment: CDR1 SGHVS and CDR2 FNYEAQ. The CDR3 coding sequence is TGTGCCAGCAGCCGACGGGCGACGGCGTACCAAGAGACCCAGTACTTC. Amino acids: CASSRRATAYQETQYF.

The J gene is TRBJ1-4, the V gene TRBV7-6; D unclear. This CDR3 has 12 residues. The V gene lost 5 bases and the J gene lost 8 bases, with 9 bases spanning the gap. Germline V gene data show CDR1 as SGHVS and CDR2 as FNYEAQ. The DNA of the CDR3 is TGTGCCAGCAGCGGCAACGAGGAAAAACTGTTTTTT. It encodes CASSGNEEKLFF.

The gene calls are TRBV19 and TRBJ1-1; no firm D call. Deletions cut 1 base from V and 7 bases from J, with 13 bases between. Germline CDR1 LNHDA, CDR2 SQIVND (reference sequence). The CDR3 covers 14 residues. The CDR3, as DNA: TGTGCCAGTAGTATAGGCCAGTCCGGGAGTGAAGCTTTCTTT. Its protein is CASSIGQSGSEAFF.

V usage is TRBV9 and J usage is TRBJ2-7, with no clear D. Looked up from germline, CDR1 is SGDLS and CDR2 is YYNGEE. This CDR3 is built from 13 residues. Trimming left V 0 bases short and J 6 bases short, with 10 bases between. The CDR3 loop reads CASSVGPLGEQYF. As DNA, the CDR3 is TGTGCCAGCAGCGTAGGGCCCCTGGGCGAGCAGTACTTC.

As regards this clone: Additional DNA sequences in this sample encode the identical CDR3. This chain links TRBV9 with TRBJ2-3, with D unresolved. Per germline, CDR1 SGDLS and CDR2 YYNGEE. The CDR3 is 16 amino acids. Between the trimmed V and J ends, which lost 2 bases and 2 bases, there was a span of 15 bases. This CDR3 reads CASSVSVGLDTDTQYF. The CDR3 DNA sequence: TGTGCCAGCAGCGTGTCGGTCGGGCTTGACACAGATACGCAGTATTTT.

This sequence joins TRBV5-1 and TRBJ2-2; no clear D gene. V dropped 0 bases and J dropped 7 bases, with 4 bases sitting between them. Germline CDR1 is SGHRS and CDR2 is YFSETQ. The CDR3 runs to 12 residues. The CDR3 region is CASSLGVGELFF. The DNA of the CDR3 is TGCGCCAGCAGCTTGGGAGTCGGGGAGCTGTTTTTT.

The V and J genes are TRBV2 and TRBJ2-7, with D maybe TRBD2 (6 bases). V lost 3 bases to trimming and J lost 5 bases, with 11 bases between them. The CDR3 is made up of 13 amino acids. Germline loops: CDR1 SNHLY, CDR2 FYNNEI. CDR3 nucleotide sequence: TGTGCCAGCAGTGACATAACGGGGGACGAGCAGTACTTC. As protein: CASSDITGDEQYF.

As DNA, the CDR3 is TGTGCCAGCAGTTTATACACAGGGGGAGGCAATCAGCCCCAGCATTTT. Its translation is CASSLYTGGGNQPQHF. The J gene is TRBJ1-5, the V gene TRBV28; 8 bases fit TRBD1. V lost 1 base to trimming and J lost 2 bases; unmatched junction nucleotides: 4. The CDR3 is 16 amino acids. Germline V gives CDR1 MDHEN, CDR2 SYDVKM. The full variable domain, completed using reference TRBV28 and TRBJ1-5, is DVKVTQSSRYLVKRTGEKVFLECVQDMDHENMFWYRQDPGLGLRLIYFSYDVKMKEKGDIPEGYSVSREKKERFSLILESASTNQTSMYLCASSLYTGGGNQPQHFGDGTRLSIL.

CDR3 sequence: CASSSFDRWNTEAFF. CDR3 bases: TGCGCCAGCAGCTCCTTTGACAGATGGAACACTGAAGCTTTCTTT. The chain has TRBV5-1 and TRBJ1-1; D is possibly TRBD1 (5 bases). This CDR3 is built from 15 residues. V dropped 3 bases and J dropped 1 base, with 13 bases sitting between them. The germline CDR1 and CDR2 sequences are SGHRS and YFSETQ.

The chain combines TRBV6-1 with TRBJ2-5, with a possible D match to TRBD1 (6 bases). V was cut by 2 bases and J by 5 bases, with 24 bases left in between. This CDR3 is built from 18 residues. Looked up from germline, CDR1 is MNHNS and CDR2 is SASEGT. DNA for the CDR3: TGTGCCAGCAGTGAATCGCTTCGGGACAAGGTAATAGGGGAGACCCAGTACTTC. Translated, it gives CASSESLRDKVIGETQYF.

The table lists this clone with many counts. Sequence at one end of the junction differs from germline and may be a read error. This chain uses TRBV2 with TRBJ1-2; the D is unclear. The CDR3 runs 12 residues. The V gene's germline CDR1 is SNHLY and CDR2 FYNNEI. CDR3 DNA: TGTGCCAGCAGTGCGGACCTGTACTTCGCGTTCTTC. It encodes CASSADLYFAFF. Full variable domain (missing parts from reference TRBV2 and TRBJ1-2): EPEVTQTPSHQVTQMGQEVILRCVPISNHLYFYWYRQILGQKVEFLVSFYNNEISEKSEIFDDQFSVERPDGSNFTLKIRSTKLEDSAMYFCASSADLYFAFFGSGTRLTVV.

This chain links TRBV4-3 with TRBJ2-3; D is tentatively TRBD1 or TRBD2 (5 bases each). The CDR3 has 16 residues. CDR1 LGHNA and CDR2 YSLEER come from the germline V gene. Trimming removed 0 bases at V and 2 bases at J, with 12 bases between. As DNA, the CDR3 is TGCGCCAGCAGCCAAGACCGGGACCAACTCACAGATACGCAGTATTTT. Protein sequence: CASSQDRDQLTDTQYF.

The chain combines TRBV5-8 with TRBJ2-5; possibly TRBD1 for D (5 bases). Germline assignment: CDR1 SGHTS and CDR2 YDEGEE. The CDR3 has 15 amino acids. V lost 0 bases and J 5 bases, leaving 14 bases between the germline ends. For the CDR3, the DNA is TGTGCCAGCAGCTTGGATCCGCCAGGGCGGGAGACCCAGTACTTC. Amino acids: CASSLDPPGRETQYF. Full variable domain (missing parts from reference TRBV5-8 and TRBJ2-5): EAGVTQSPTHLIKTRGQQATLRCSPISGHTSVYWYQQALGLGLQFLLWYDEGEERNRGNFPPRFSGRQFPNYSSELNVNALELEDSALYLCASSLDPPGRETQYFGPGTRLLVL.

The chain is built from TRBV7-9 and TRBJ2-2; 9 nucleotides align to TRBD2. The CDR3 contains 19 residues. V dropped 0 bases and J dropped 5; count of bases not matched to a gene: 13. Germline CDR1 is SEHNR and CDR2 is FQNEAQ (reference sequence). The CDR3 spells CASSLALLVSGRSTGELFF. CDR3 bases: TGTGCCAGCAGCTTAGCGCTTTTGGTTAGCGGGAGATCGACCGGGGAGCTGTTTTTT.